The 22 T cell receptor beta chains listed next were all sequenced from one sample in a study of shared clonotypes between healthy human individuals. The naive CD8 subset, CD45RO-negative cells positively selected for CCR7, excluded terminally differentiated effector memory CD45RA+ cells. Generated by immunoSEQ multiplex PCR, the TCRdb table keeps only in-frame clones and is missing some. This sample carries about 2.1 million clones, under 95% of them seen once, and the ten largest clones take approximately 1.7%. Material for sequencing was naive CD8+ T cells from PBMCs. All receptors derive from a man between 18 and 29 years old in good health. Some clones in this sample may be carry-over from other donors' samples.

Written as DNA, the CDR3 is TGTGCCAGCACCACCACCCGGGACAGGGGCTACGAGCAGTACTTC. It is translated as CASTTTRDRGYEQYF. The chain has TRBV6-5 and TRBJ2-7, with 10 bases aligning to TRBD1. This CDR3 contains 15 residues. V dropped 7 bases and J dropped 3; count of bases not matched to a gene: 9. Germline CDR1 is MNHEY and CDR2 is SVGAGI.

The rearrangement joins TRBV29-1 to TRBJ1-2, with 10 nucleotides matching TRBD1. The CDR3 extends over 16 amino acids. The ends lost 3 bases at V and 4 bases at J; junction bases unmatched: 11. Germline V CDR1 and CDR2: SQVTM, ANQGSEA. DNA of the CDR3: TGCAGCGTTGATGCCGGGACAGGGGCCCTCTCCTATGGCTACACCTTC. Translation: CSVDAGTGALSYGYTF. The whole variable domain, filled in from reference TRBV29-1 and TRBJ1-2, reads SAVISQKPSRDICQRGTSLTIQCQVDSQVTMMFWYRQQPGQSLTLIATANQGSEATYESGFVIDKFPISRPNLTFSTLTVSNMSPEDSSIYLCSVDAGTGALSYGYTFGSGTRLTVV.

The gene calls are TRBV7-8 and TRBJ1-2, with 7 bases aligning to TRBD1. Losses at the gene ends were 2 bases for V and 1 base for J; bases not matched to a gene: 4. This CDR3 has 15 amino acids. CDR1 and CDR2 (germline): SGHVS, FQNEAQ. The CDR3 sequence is CASSLPQGGNYGYTF. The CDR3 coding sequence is TGTGCCAGCAGCTTACCTCAGGGGGGTAACTATGGCTACACCTTC.

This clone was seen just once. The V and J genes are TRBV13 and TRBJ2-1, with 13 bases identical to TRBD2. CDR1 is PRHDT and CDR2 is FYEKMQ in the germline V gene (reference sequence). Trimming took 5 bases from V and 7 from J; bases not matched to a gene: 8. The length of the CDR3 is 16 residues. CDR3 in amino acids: CASSLGLAGVNNEQFF. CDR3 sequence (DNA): TGTGCCAGCAGCCTCGGACTAGCGGGAGTGAATAATGAGCAGTTCTTC.

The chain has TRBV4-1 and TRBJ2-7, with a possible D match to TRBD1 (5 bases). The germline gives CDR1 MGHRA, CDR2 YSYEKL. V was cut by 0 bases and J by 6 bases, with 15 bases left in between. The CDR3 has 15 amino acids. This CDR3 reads CASSQEEGALPEQYF. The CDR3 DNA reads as TGCGCCAGCAGCCAAGAGGAAGGGGCCTTACCCGAGCAGTACTTC.

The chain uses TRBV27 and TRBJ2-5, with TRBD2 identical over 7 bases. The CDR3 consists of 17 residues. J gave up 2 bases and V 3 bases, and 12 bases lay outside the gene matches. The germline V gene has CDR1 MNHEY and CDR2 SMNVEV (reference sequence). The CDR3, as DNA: TGTGCCAGCAGTTTTTTTTCCCAGGCGGGGGAGCAAGAGACCCAGTACTTC. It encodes CASSFFSQAGEQETQYF.

The CDR3 region has the DNA TGTGCCAGCAGTTTATTCGGGGGTAAGAGCACAGATACGCAGTATTTT. Translated, it gives CASSLFGGKSTDTQYF. The chain recombines TRBV28 with TRBJ2-3, with TRBD2 as a possible D gene (6 bases). The CDR3 is 16 residues long. V was cut by 1 base and J by 0 bases, with 11 bases left in between. CDR1 and CDR2 from the germline V gene are MDHEN and SYDVKM.

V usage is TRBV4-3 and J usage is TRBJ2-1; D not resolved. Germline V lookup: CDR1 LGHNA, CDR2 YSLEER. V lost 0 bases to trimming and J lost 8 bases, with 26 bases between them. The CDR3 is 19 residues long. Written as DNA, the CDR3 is TGCGCCAGCAGCCAAGACCCCCCTCCCGGGTCGGTTATATTCGATGAGCAGTTCTTC. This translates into CASSQDPPPGSVIFDEQFF.

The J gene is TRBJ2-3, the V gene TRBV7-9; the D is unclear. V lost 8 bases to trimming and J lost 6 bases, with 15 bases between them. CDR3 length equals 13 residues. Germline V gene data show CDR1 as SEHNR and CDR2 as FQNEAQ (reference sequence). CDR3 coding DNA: TGTGCCAGCGTAGCACAAGAAGAGGATACGCAGTATTTT. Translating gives CASVAQEEDTQYF.

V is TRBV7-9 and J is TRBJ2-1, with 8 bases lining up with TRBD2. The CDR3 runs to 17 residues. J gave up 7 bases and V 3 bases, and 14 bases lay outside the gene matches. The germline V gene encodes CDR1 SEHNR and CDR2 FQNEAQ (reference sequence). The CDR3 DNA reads TGTGCCAGCAGCTTTAGCGGGACCGTGAGATTTTTGAATGAGCAGTTCTTC. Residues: CASSFSGTVRFLNEQFF.

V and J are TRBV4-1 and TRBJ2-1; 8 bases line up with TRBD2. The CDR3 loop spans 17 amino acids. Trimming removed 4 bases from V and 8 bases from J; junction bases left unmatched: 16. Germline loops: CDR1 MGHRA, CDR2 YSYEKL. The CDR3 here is CASSPPGGREGLDEQFF. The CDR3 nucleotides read TGCGCCAGCAGCCCCCCTGGAGGACGGGAGGGCCTCGATGAGCAGTTCTTC.

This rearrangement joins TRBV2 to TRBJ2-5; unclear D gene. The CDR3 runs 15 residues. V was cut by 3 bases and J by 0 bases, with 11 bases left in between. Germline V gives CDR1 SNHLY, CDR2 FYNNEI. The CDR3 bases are TGTGCCAGCAGTGAGCTTTGGCAGAACCAAGAGACCCAGTACTTC. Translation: CASSELWQNQETQYF.

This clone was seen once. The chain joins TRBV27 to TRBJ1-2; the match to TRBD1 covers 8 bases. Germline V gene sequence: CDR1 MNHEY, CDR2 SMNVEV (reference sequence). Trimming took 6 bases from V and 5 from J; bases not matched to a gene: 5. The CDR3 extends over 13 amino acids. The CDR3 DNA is TGTGCCAGCAGCACGGGGACAGGTTATGGCTACACCTTC. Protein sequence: CASSTGTGYGYTF.

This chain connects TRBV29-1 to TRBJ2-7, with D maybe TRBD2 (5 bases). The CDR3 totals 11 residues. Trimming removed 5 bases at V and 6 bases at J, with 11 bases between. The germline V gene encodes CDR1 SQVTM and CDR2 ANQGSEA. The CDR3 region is CSVREGGEQYF. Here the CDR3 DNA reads TGCAGCGTTCGTGAGGGCGGCGAGCAGTACTTC.

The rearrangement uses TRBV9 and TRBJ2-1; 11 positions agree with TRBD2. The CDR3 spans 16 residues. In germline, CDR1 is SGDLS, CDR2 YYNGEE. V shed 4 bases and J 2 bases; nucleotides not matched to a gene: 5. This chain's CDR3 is CASSSDSGRAYNEQFF. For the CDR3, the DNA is TGTGCCAGCAGCTCAGATAGCGGGAGGGCCTACAATGAGCAGTTCTTC.

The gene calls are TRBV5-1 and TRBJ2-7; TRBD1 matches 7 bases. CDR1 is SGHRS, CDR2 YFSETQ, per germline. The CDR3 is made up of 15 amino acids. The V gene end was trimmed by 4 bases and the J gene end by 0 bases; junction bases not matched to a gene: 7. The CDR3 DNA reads TGCGCCAGCAGCCCGGGACAGAACCCCTCCTACGAGCAGTACTTC. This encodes CASSPGQNPSYEQYF.

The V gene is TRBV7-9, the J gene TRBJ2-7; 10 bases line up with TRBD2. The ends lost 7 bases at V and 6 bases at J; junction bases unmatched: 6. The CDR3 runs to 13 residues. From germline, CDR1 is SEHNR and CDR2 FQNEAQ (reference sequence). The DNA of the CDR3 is TGTGCCAGCACCCCTAGCGGGAGTCTCGAGCAGTACTTC. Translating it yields CASTPSGSLEQYF.

CDR3 amino acids: CASSVEGAVPYGYTF. Written as DNA, the CDR3 is TGTGCCAGCAGCGTAGAAGGGGCGGTTCCTTATGGCTACACCTTC. This rearrangement joins TRBV9 to TRBJ1-2; possibly TRBD1 for D (5 bases). The germline CDR1 and CDR2 sequences are SGDLS and YYNGEE. The CDR3 length is 15 residues. V was pared by 0 bases and J by 5 bases, with 14 bases between.

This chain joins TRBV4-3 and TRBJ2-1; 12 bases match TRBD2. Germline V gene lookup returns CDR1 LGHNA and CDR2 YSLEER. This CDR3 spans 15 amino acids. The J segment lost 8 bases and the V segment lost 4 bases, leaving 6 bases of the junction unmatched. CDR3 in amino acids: CASSLSSGRAHEQFF. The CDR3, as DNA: TGCGCCAGCAGCCTCTCTAGCGGGAGGGCCCATGAGCAGTTCTTC.

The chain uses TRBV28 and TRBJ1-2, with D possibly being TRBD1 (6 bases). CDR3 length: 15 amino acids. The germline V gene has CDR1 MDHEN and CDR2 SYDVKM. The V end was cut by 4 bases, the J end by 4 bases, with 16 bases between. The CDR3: CASSWGITGIYGYTF. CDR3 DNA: TGTGCCAGCAGTTGGGGGATTACAGGGATCTATGGCTACACCTTC.

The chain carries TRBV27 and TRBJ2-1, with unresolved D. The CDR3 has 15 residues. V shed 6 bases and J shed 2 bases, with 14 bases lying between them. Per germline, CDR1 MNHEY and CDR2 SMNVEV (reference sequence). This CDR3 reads CASRQTGVAYNEQFF. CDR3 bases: TGTGCCAGCAGACAAACTGGGGTGGCCTACAATGAGCAGTTCTTC.

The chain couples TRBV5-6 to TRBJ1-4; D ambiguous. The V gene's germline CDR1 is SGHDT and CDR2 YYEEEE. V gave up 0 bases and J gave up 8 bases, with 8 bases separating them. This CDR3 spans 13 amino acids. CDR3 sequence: CASSLGRGEKLFF. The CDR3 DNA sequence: TGTGCCAGCAGCTTGGGCCGAGGGGAAAAACTGTTTTTT.